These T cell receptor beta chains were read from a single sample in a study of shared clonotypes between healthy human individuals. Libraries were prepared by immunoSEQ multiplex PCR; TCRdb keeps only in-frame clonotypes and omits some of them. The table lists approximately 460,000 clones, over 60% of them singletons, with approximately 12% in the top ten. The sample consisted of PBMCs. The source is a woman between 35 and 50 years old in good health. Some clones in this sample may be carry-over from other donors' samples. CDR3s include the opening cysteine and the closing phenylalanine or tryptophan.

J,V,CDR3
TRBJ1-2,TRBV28,CASRVQGAAAYGYTF
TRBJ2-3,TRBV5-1,CASSLAATFTDTQYF
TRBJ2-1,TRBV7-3,CASSLGTDREQFF
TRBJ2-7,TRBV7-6,CARGQWFYEQYF
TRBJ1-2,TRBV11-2,CASSWTGLRRYGYTF
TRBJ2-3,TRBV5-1,CASSLGGKYTDTQYF
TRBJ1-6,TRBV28,CASSSSDGTGVSPLHF
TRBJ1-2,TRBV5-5,CASSLEPTPIYGYTF
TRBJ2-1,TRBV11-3,CASSLGVSYNEQFF
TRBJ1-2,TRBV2,CASSLTGDNYGYTF
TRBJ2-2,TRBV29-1,CSVEGFAGELFF
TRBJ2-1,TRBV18,CASSGGGLYNEQFF
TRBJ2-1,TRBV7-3,CASSPPGQAGYNEQFF
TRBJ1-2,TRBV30,CAWGPSRGYTF
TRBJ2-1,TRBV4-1,CASSLLTPPASNEQFF
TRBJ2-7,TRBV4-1,CASSQQGLANYEQYF
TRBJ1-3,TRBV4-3,CASSRSLSSDTIYF
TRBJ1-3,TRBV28,CASSLSQRGWTIYF
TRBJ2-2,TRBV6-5,CASSYSRTGELFF
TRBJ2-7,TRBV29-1,CSALAGAEYEQYF
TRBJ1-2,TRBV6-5,CASSDSAYGYTF
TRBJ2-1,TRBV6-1,CASSESQGEYNEQFF
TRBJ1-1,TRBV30,CAWSIRGQTNTEAFF
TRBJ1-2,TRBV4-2,CASSLGQNYGYTF
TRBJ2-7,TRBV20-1,CSARTGREQYF
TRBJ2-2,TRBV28,CASSFLQGGAGELFF
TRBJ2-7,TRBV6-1,CASSELGYYEQYF
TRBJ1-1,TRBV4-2,CASSQGAWTEAFF
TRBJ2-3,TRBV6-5,CASSYGDTDTQYF
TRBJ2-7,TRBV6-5,CASSSGRAIEQYF
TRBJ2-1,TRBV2,CASSELKVSEQFF
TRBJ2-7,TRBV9,CASSGGQGAFWWDYEQYF
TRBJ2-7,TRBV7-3,CATARASGYEQYF
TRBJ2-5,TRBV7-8,CASSDQETQYF